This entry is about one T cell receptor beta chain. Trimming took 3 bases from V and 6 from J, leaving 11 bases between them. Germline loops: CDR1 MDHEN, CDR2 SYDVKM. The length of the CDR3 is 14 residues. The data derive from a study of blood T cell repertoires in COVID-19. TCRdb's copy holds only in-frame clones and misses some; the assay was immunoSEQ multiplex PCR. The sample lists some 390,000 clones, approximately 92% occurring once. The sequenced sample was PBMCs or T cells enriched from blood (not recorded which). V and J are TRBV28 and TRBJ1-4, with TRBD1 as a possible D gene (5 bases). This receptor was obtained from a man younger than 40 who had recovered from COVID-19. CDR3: CASSLAGEDEKLFF. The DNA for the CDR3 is TGTGCCAGCAGTTTGGCGGGGGAGGATGAAAAACTGTTTTTT.